Presented here are 31 T cell receptor beta chains from one specimen sequenced in a study of blood T cell repertoires in COVID-19. TCRdb's table, derived via immunoSEQ multiplex PCR, lists solely in-frame clones and lacks some. The sample yields about 100,000 clones, approximately 84% seen once. Sequencing was performed on peripheral blood. The receptors originated from a human donor in a cohort sampled during active COVID-19.

The chain joins TRBV4-3 to TRBJ2-7, with a tentative D call TRBD1 (6 bases). Germline V gives CDR1 LGHNA, CDR2 YSLEER. With 3 bases removed from V and 3 bases from J, the gap between germline ends came to 15 bases. This CDR3 contains 15 residues. CDR3 sequence: CASSQDSDRFYEQYF. CDR3 bases: TGCGCCAGCAGCCAGGATAGTGACAGGTTCTACGAGCAGTACTTC.

The CDR3 nucleotides are TGTGCCAGCAGCTTAGCAACGGGGGGGCTCAACACCGGGGAGCTGTTTTTT. It encodes CASSLATGGLNTGELFF. The J gene is TRBJ2-2, the V gene TRBV5-4; TRBD2 aligns across 8 bases. CDR1 and CDR2 (germline): SGHNT, YYREEE (reference sequence). Trimming took 2 bases from V and 2 from J; bases not matched to a gene: 8. The CDR3 loop spans 17 amino acids.

The V gene is TRBV4-1, the J gene TRBJ1-5; D may be TRBD1 (6 bases). The CDR3 extends over 14 amino acids. CDR1 and CDR2 (germline): MGHRA, YSYEKL. V was shortened by 4 bases and J by 3 bases, with 10 bases between the two germline ends. The CDR3 loop is CASSPRDNNQPQHF. In DNA form, the CDR3 reads TGCGCCAGCAGCCCCCGGGACAACAATCAGCCCCAGCATTTT.

The rearrangement links TRBV18 to TRBJ2-2; unclear D gene. The CDR3 consists of 16 residues. Trimming shortened V by 1 base and J by 4 bases, and 13 bases separated the two germline ends. Germline V gene data show CDR1 as KGHSH and CDR2 as LQKENI. CDR3 loop: CASSPLGRFGTGELFF. In DNA form, the CDR3 reads TGTGCCAGCTCACCACTAGGCAGGTTCGGCACCGGGGAGCTGTTTTTT.

The gene calls are TRBV11-2 and TRBJ2-1; no firm D call. CDR3 length equals 16 residues. Germline V CDR1 and CDR2: SGHAT, FQNNGV. Trimming took 5 bases from V and 0 from J, leaving 14 bases between them. The CDR3 reads CASSIKIWSSYNEQFF. The CDR3, as DNA: TGTGCCAGCAGCATAAAAATATGGAGCTCCTACAATGAGCAGTTCTTC.

This sequence joins TRBV7-9 and TRBJ1-1; D perhaps matches TRBD1 (6 bases). V lost 1 base and J lost 4, with 13 bases in between. CDR3 length: 15 residues. The germline V gene has CDR1 SEHNR and CDR2 FQNEAQ (reference sequence). DNA of the CDR3: TGTGCCAGCAGCTTAGATCCAGGGGCTACCACTGAAGCTTTCTTT. Its translation is CASSLDPGATTEAFF.

CDR3 in DNA: TGTGCCAGTTCCTTATGGGCCCGGGGGATTAATTCACCCCTCCACTTT. This codes for CASSLWARGINSPLHF. This chain joins TRBV27 and TRBJ1-6; TRBD1 is a possible D gene (5 bases). The CDR3 runs 16 residues. The germline gives CDR1 MNHEY, CDR2 SMNVEV (reference sequence). Trimming cost V 9 bases and J 6 bases, with 21 bases left between them.

This chain uses TRBV5-4 with TRBJ1-2, with TRBD1 matching over 8 bases. The CDR3 covers 17 residues. Germline assignment: CDR1 SGHNT and CDR2 YYREEE (reference sequence). V dropped 2 bases and J dropped 7; count of bases not matched to a gene: 16. CDR3 in DNA: TGTGCCAGCAGCTTCGGACAGGGTCCCCCCGAAGGTGGTGGCTACACCTTC. It encodes CASSFGQGPPEGGGYTF.

This clone was detected only a few times. The chain has TRBV4-1 and TRBJ2-7, with D unclear. The CDR3 totals 13 residues. Trimming left V 1 base short and J 2 bases short, with 6 bases between. Germline assignment: CDR1 MGHRA and CDR2 YSYEKL. The CDR3 loop is CASSQVTAYEQYF. Written as DNA, the CDR3 is TGCGCCAGCAGCCAAGTCACTGCCTACGAGCAGTACTTC.

This rearrangement joins TRBV10-3 to TRBJ2-2; weak D call: TRBD1 (6 bases). V was trimmed by 0 bases and J by 0 bases, leaving 14 bases between them. The germline V gene has CDR1 ENHRY and CDR2 SYGVKD. The CDR3 contains 18 residues. This CDR3 reads CAISESPGHETNTGELFF. In DNA, the CDR3 is TGTGCCATCAGTGAGTCGCCGGGACACGAAACGAACACCGGGGAGCTGTTTTTT.

The chain uses TRBV7-8 and TRBJ2-1; TRBD1 matches 7 bases. Germline CDR1 is SGHVS and CDR2 is FQNEAQ. V shed 5 bases and J 5 bases; nucleotides not matched to a gene: 12. The CDR3 sequence is 16 residues long. This CDR3 is CASSPQNRGADNEQFF. CDR3 bases: TGTGCCAGCAGCCCGCAAAACAGGGGCGCAGACAATGAGCAGTTCTTC.

A few counts support this clone. The chain couples TRBV19 to TRBJ1-5; 10 nucleotides align to TRBD1. This CDR3 region has 17 residues. CDR1 and CDR2 (germline): LNHDA, SQIVND (reference sequence). V shed 1 base, J shed 6 bases, and the junction held 9 bases outside the gene matches. In nucleotides, the CDR3 is TGTGCCAGTAGTATAGGCAAGGGACAGGGGCTCGGTCAGCCCCAGCATTTT. This encodes CASSIGKGQGLGQPQHF.

This clone occurred once. The V and J genes are TRBV11-1 and TRBJ2-5; 9 bases line up with TRBD1. This CDR3 comprises 14 residues. The germline V gene has CDR1 SGHAT and CDR2 FQDESV (reference sequence). Trimming took 4 bases from V and 10 from J; bases not matched to a gene: 10. CDR3 bases: TGTGCCAGCAGCTCCCCCAGACAGGGGGGAGACCAGTACTTC. Its translation is CASSSPRQGGDQYF.

The gene calls are TRBV18 and TRBJ2-2, with D perhaps matching TRBD1 (5 bases). The CDR3 runs to 16 residues. The V and J ends lost 0 bases and 6 bases respectively, with 14 bases between them. Germline-derived CDR1 and CDR2 are KGHSH and LQKENI. CDR3 in amino acids: CASSPPSQGNAGELFF. The CDR3 region has the DNA TGTGCCAGCTCACCACCGTCTCAGGGTAACGCCGGGGAGCTGTTTTTT.

This chain connects TRBV30 to TRBJ2-7, with D unresolved. The germline V gene encodes CDR1 GTSNPN and CDR2 SVGIG (reference sequence). This CDR3 has 15 residues. With 0 bases removed from V and 2 bases from J, the gap between germline ends came to 14 bases. The CDR3 DNA sequence: TGTGCCTGGAGTGTACGGTGGTCCCTTGCCTACGAGCAGTACTTC. Its protein product is CAWSVRWSLAYEQYF.

J is TRBJ1-2 and V is TRBV27; 11 nucleotides agree with TRBD1. CDR3 size: 13 residues. Germline assignment: CDR1 MNHEY and CDR2 SMNVEV (reference sequence). J gave up 5 bases and V 8 bases, and 4 bases lay outside the gene matches. The CDR3 reads CASRRDRGYGYTF. The CDR3 DNA follows: TGTGCCAGCCGCCGGGACAGGGGGTATGGCTACACCTTC.

The gene calls are TRBV7-2 and TRBJ2-1; TRBD2 matches at 15 bases. There are 16 residues in the CDR3. V gave up 5 bases and J gave up 6 bases; unmatched junction bases: 5. The V gene's germline CDR1 is SGHTA and CDR2 FQGNSA. CDR3 protein: CASSPRTSGGVNEQFF. The CDR3 DNA reads as TGTGCCAGCAGCCCGCGGACTAGCGGGGGGGTCAATGAGCAGTTCTTC. Supplemented by reference TRBV7-2 and TRBJ2-1, the full variable domain reads GAGVSQSPSNKVTEKGKDVELRCDPISGHTALYWYRQSLGQGLEFLIYFQGNSAPDKSGLPSDRFSAERTGGSVSTLTIQRTQQEDSAVYLCASSPRTSGGVNEQFFGPGTRLTVL.

The V gene is TRBV2, the J gene TRBJ1-5; 9 bases match TRBD1. The J segment lost 3 bases and the V segment lost 6 bases, leaving 6 bases of the junction unmatched. Germline assignment: CDR1 SNHLY and CDR2 FYNNEI. The CDR3 consists of 15 residues. CDR3 in DNA: TGTGCCAGCAGCCCCGGGACAGGGCACAATCAGCCCCAGCATTTT. Translating gives CASSPGTGHNQPQHF.

The chain uses TRBV27 and TRBJ1-4; D is perhaps TRBD1 (6 bases). The CDR3 covers 14 residues. Per germline, CDR1 MNHEY and CDR2 SMNVEV (reference sequence). Between the trimmed V and J ends, which lost 5 bases and 13 bases, there was a span of 20 bases. CDR3 bases: TGTGCCAGCAGTCTCTGGACAGAAAAGATAGGACTGTTTTTT. This translates into CASSLWTEKIGLFF.

The rearrangement links TRBV13 to TRBJ1-2; 10 positions match TRBD1. J gave up 8 bases and V 1 base, and 10 bases lay outside the gene matches. The germline gives CDR1 PRHDT, CDR2 FYEKMQ (reference sequence). The CDR3 extends over 16 amino acids. The CDR3: CASSLVPGQGGKGYTF. CDR3 nucleotides: TGTGCCAGCAGCTTAGTCCCTGGACAGGGGGGAAAAGGCTACACCTTC.

V is TRBV9 and J is TRBJ2-5; possibly TRBD2 for D (7 bases). V was cut by 4 bases and J by 3 bases, with 16 bases left in between. Germline CDR1 SGDLS, CDR2 YYNGEE. This CDR3 is 15 amino acids long. The CDR3 spells CASSTRGGREETQYF. DNA for the CDR3: TGTGCCAGCAGCACCCGCGGGGGCCGGGAAGAGACCCAGTACTTC. The variable domain in full, with the rest retrieved from reference TRBV9 and TRBJ2-5, is DSGVTQTPKHLITATGQRVTLRCSPRSGDLSVYWYQQSLDQGLQFLIQYYNGEERAKGNILERFSAQQFPDLHSELNLSSLELGDSALYFCASSTRGGREETQYFGPGTRLLVL.

The V call is TRBV9, the J call TRBJ1-1; a possible D gene is TRBD1 (5 bases). CDR3 length: 16 amino acids. Germline CDR1 SGDLS, CDR2 YYNGEE. Between the trimmed V and J ends, which lost 2 bases and 5 bases, there was a span of 19 bases. CDR3 loop: CASSVGPAGGRTEAFF. The CDR3 nucleotides read TGTGCCAGCAGCGTGGGTCCCGCGGGGGGACGGACTGAAGCTTTCTTT.

In DNA, the CDR3 is TGTGCCAGCAGCTTAGTTGAGGGAGCAAACACCATATATTTT. It translates to CASSLVEGANTIYF. This rearrangement joins TRBV7-2 to TRBJ1-3; no clear D. CDR3 length equals 14 residues. Germline CDR1 is SGHTA and CDR2 is FQGNSA. V was shortened by 1 base and J by 6 bases, with 10 bases between the two germline ends.

The V and J genes are TRBV18 and TRBJ2-1; 9 bases agree with TRBD2. V was clipped by 3 bases and J by 8 bases; unmatched bases: 17. This CDR3 region has 18 residues. CDR1 and CDR2 (germline): KGHSH, LQKENI. The CDR3 loop is CASSPQQGGSGGKHEQFF. In DNA form, the CDR3 reads TGTGCCAGCTCACCGCAGCAGGGCGGGAGCGGGGGGAAGCATGAGCAGTTCTTC.

The rearrangement links TRBV25-1 to TRBJ1-2; 8 bases agree with TRBD1. Per the germline V gene, CDR1 is MGHDK and CDR2 is SYGVNS. Germline trimming cut 6 bases from V and 3 bases from J; bases unmatched to any gene: 12. CDR3 size: 16 residues. The CDR3 loop is CASREPGRTGYYGYTF. The CDR3 DNA follows: TGTGCCAGCAGGGAACCCGGACGGACAGGGTACTATGGCTACACCTTC.

The chain joins TRBV6-5 to TRBJ1-1; tentative D call: TRBD1 (6 bases). The CDR3 runs 12 residues. The germline V and J ends were trimmed by 6 bases and 7 bases, with 12 bases remaining between them. Looked up from germline, CDR1 is MNHEY and CDR2 is SVGAGI. This chain's CDR3 is CASRRDTYEAFF. As DNA, the CDR3 is TGTGCCAGCAGACGGGACACCTATGAAGCTTTCTTT.

V and J are TRBV7-2 and TRBJ2-7; perhaps TRBD2 as D (6 bases). CDR3 length: 14 residues. With 7 bases removed from V and 2 bases from J, the gap between germline ends came to 15 bases. CDR1 is SGHTA and CDR2 is FQGNSA in the germline V gene. The CDR3, as DNA: TGTGCCAGCATCCCTGGCGGGGCTCCCTACGAGCAGTACTTC. This translates into CASIPGGAPYEQYF.

The chain is built from TRBV7-8 and TRBJ2-3, with TRBD1 matching over 9 bases. The CDR3 spans 16 residues. Germline assignment: CDR1 SGHVS and CDR2 FQNEAQ. V gave up 5 bases and J gave up 1 base; unmatched junction bases: 7. CDR3 DNA: TGTGCCAGCAGCACGAGCCGGGACAGGGGCACAGATACGCAGTATTTT. This encodes CASSTSRDRGTDTQYF.

J is TRBJ1-1 and V is TRBV2; TRBD1 might be the D (6 bases). Germline values: CDR1 SNHLY, CDR2 FYNNEI. The CDR3 runs to 13 residues. Trimming stripped 6 bases from V and 1 base from J, with 9 bases between. The CDR3 reads CASRLQGNTEAFF. CDR3 nucleotide sequence: TGTGCCAGCAGACTACAGGGGAACACTGAAGCTTTCTTT.

This clone was seen only once. The J gene is TRBJ1-6, the V gene TRBV5-4; D gene uncertain. V dropped 2 bases and J dropped 5 bases, with 17 bases sitting between them. This CDR3 has 17 residues. Germline CDR1 reads SGHNT; CDR2 reads YYREEE (reference sequence). This CDR3 is CASSFGRQRIDNSPLHF. The CDR3 DNA reads as TGTGCCAGCAGCTTTGGGAGGCAGAGGATTGATAATTCACCCCTCCACTTT.

The chain links TRBV25-1 to TRBJ2-5; D is undetermined. V shed 7 bases and J shed 1 base, with 10 bases lying between them. The CDR3 consists of 13 residues. Germline CDR1 MGHDK, CDR2 SYGVNS. CDR3 coding DNA: TGTGCCAGCACCCCCGTCAGCCAAGAGACCCAGTACTTC. Translation gives CASTPVSQETQYF.